This paragraph covers one TCR beta chain sequence. Its antigen is currently unknown. CDR3 size: 15 residues. Germline CDR1 and CDR2: MNHNY and SVGAGI (reference sequence). V lost 5 bases to trimming and J lost 14 bases; unmatched junction nucleotides: 15. Incorporated into the TCR beta cDNA libraries were unique molecular identifiers, which served to reduce PCR and sequencing biases. Each batch of roughly 0.95 to 10 million T cells produced roughly 500,000 cDNA molecules. TCRdb re-called the PCR reads with MiXCR, one entry per CDR3 protein. Of 250,000 to 300,000 distinct CDR3 sequences in the sample, 36% are singletons; the top ten hold around 4.8%. This sample was included in a study of post-analysis software for immune sequencing data. Across the whole study: Relapsing-remitting, secondary progressive and progressive-relapsing forms of multiple sclerosis all featured among disease courses. Study conclusions and caveats: Controls had lower frequencies than patients of a handful of TRBV segments, which included TRBV5-6, TRBV5-1 and TRBV20-1. Normalized Chao1 diversity in multiple sclerosis patients fell significantly below that of controls.

This chain joins TRBV6-6 and TRBJ2-1, with 10 positions matching TRBD2. Input material: blood. This clonotype was sampled from a girl between 5 and 17 years old with multiple sclerosis. The CDR3 DNA reads as TGTGCCAGCAGTGACGAGCGGGGGGGCCCCCGTAGGGAGTTCTTC. Protein product: CASSDERGGPRREFF.